This T cell receptor (beta chain) derives from a study of blood T cell repertoires in COVID-19. Trimming left V 3 bases short and J 1 base short, with 15 bases between. Germline CDR1 is SGHAT and CDR2 is FQNNGV. The CDR3 runs 16 residues. Categorization into cohorts depended on clinical history that participants reported. A COVID-19 case was met by exposed participants within 2 weeks before study entry. Per the original data handling: Amplification of reference gene primers provided the estimated nucleated cell counts. This table comes from immunoSEQ multiplex PCR, and its TCRdb copy is limited to in-frame clones, with some not included. The V and J calls and clone size are taken from that table; D and trimming were inferred from the DNA. The top ten clones hold around 3.9% of a sample with approximately 300,000 clones, over 90% of them seen once. A single count supports this clone.

The rearrangement links TRBV11-2 to TRBJ2-5; TRBD1 is a possible D gene (6 bases). The sequence was obtained from a woman aged 25 to 45 who had been exposed to COVID-19. Sequences were obtained from PBMCs or T cells enriched from blood (not recorded which). The CDR3 DNA is TGTGCCAGCAGCTTGAGCAGGGGCCCTCCCCAAGAGACCCAGTACTTC. It yields the protein CASSLSRGPPQETQYF.